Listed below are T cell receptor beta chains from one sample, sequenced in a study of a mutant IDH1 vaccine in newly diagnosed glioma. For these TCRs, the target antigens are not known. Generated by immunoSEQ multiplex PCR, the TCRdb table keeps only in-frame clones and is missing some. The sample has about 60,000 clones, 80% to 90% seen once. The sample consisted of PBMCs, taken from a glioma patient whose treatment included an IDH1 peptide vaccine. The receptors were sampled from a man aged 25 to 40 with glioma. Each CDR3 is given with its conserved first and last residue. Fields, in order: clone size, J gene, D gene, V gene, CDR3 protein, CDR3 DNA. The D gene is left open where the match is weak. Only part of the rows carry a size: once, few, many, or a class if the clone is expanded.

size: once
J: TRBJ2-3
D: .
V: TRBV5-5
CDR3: CASSLAQGPSGDTQYF
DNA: TGTGCCAGCAGCTTGGCCCAGGGACCATCGGGGGATACGCAGTATTTT

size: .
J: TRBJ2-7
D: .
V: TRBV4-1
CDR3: CASSQSTGALEAQYF
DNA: TGCGCCAGCAGCCAATCAACCGGGGCCCTTGAGGCGCAGTACTTC

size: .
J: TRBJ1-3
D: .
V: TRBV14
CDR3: CASSQRGLGNTIYF
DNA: TGTGCCAGCAGCCAACGGGGCTTGGGAAACACCATATATTTT

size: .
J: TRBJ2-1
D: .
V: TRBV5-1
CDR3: CASSLAGATSSYNEQFF
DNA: TGCGCCAGCAGCTTGGCCGGGGCGACGAGCTCCTACAATGAGCAGTTCTTC

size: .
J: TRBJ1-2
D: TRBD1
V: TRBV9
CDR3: CASTDRGQGYTF
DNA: TGTGCCAGCACGGACAGGGGGCAAGGCTACACCTTC

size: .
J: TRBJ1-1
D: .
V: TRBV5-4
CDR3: CASSERLYMNTEAFF
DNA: TGTGCCAGCAGCGAACGACTTTACATGAACACTGAAGCTTTCTTT

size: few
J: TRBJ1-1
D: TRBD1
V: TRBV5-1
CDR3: CASSSRDSSMNTEAFF
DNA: TGCGCCAGCAGCTCTCGGGACAGCTCCATGAACACTGAAGCTTTCTTT

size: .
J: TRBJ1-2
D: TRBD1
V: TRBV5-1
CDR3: CASSLRDRAQNGYTF
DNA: TGCGCCAGCAGCTTGAGGGACAGGGCCCAGAATGGCTACACCTTC

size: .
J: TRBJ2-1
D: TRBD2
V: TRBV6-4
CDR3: CASRSGREDEQFF
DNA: TGTGCCAGCAGGTCGGGGAGGGAGGATGAGCAGTTCTTC

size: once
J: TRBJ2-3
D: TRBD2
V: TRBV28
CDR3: CASIMARGVTDTQYF
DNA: TGTGCCAGCATCATGGCGCGGGGGGTGACAGATACGCAGTATTTT

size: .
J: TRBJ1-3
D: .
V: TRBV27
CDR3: CASSPSSGNTIYF
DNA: TGTGCCAGCAGTCCAAGCTCTGGAAACACCATATATTTT

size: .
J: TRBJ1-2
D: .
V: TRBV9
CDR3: CASSARGDGYTF
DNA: TGTGCCAGCAGCGCCCGTGGCGATGGCTACACCTTC

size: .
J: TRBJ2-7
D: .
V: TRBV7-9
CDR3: CASSLADYEQYF
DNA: TGTGCCAGCAGCTTAGCGGACTACGAGCAGTACTTC

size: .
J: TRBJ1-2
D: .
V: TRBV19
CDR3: CASSIQDRAYYGYTF
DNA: TGTGCCAGTAGTATTCAGGACAGAGCATACTATGGCTACACCTTC

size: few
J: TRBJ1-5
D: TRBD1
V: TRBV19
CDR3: CASSPRTGGQPQHF
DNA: TGTGCCAGTAGTCCCCGGACAGGAGGGCAGCCCCAGCATTTT

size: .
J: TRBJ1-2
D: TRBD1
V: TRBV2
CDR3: CASSADRGAVYGYTF
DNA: TGTGCCAGCAGCGCGGACAGGGGGGCCGTCTATGGCTACACCTTC

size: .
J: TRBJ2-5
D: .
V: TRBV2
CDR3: CASSSYGQTQETQYF
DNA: TGTGCCAGCAGTAGTTATGGACAGACCCAAGAGACCCAGTACTTC

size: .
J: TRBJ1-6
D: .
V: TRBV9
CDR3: CASSVDQGYVNNSPLHF
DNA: TGTGCCAGCAGCGTAGATCAGGGCTACGTAAACAATTCACCCCTCCACTTT

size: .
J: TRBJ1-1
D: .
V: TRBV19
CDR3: CASSIWRGVGKYTEAFF
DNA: TGTGCCAGTAGTATATGGAGGGGGGTAGGGAAGTACACTGAAGCTTTCTTT

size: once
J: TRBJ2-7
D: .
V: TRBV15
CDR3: CATSRGGGLYEQYF
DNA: TGTGCCACCAGCAGAGGCGGGGGCCTCTACGAGCAGTACTTC